This entry lists 27 T cell receptor beta chains sequenced from one sample in a study of blood T cell repertoires in COVID-19 (dated by TCRdb to 2018 to 2020). Libraries came from the immunoSEQ multiplex PCR assay. The table comes from immuneACCESS by way of TCRdb, which keeps in-frame sequences with V and J called. Part of the clones is missing from these tables; in studies checked, under half for an unresolved V gene and the rest for unknown reasons. The sample table holds some 300,000 clones, of which more than 80% were seen once. In total, the top ten clones hold approximately 6% of the sample. Input material: peripheral blood. The source of these receptors is a woman aged 45-59 years with COVID-19, enrolled during active disease.

The rearrangement joins TRBV11-3 to TRBJ2-7, with 8 bases identical to TRBD1. Germline loops: CDR1 SGHNT, CDR2 YENEEA. The CDR3 has 15 residues. J gave up 3 bases and V 0 bases, and 4 bases lay outside the gene matches. CDR3 residues: CASSLDEDRDYEQYF. For the CDR3, the DNA is TGTGCCAGCAGCTTAGATGAGGACAGGGACTACGAGCAGTACTTC.

The rearrangement uses TRBV18 and TRBJ2-1, with 10 bases aligning to TRBD2. Losses at the gene ends were 0 bases for V and 10 bases for J; bases not matched to a gene: 9. This CDR3 comprises 16 residues. Germline lookup yields CDR1 KGHSH and CDR2 LQKENI. The CDR3: CASSPPLSGRAREQFF. As DNA, the CDR3 is TGTGCCAGCTCACCACCGTTGAGCGGGAGGGCCAGGGAGCAGTTCTTC.

The V gene is TRBV6-1, the J gene TRBJ2-3, with D maybe TRBD1 (6 bases). CDR3 length: 15 amino acids. Germline V gene data show CDR1 as MNHNS and CDR2 as SASEGT. The germline V and J ends were trimmed by 5 bases and 6 bases, with 18 bases remaining between them. This chain's CDR3 is CASSTWTVGPDTQYF. Here the CDR3 DNA reads TGTGCCAGCAGTACCTGGACAGTGGGGCCCGATACGCAGTATTTT.

In this sample, this clone turned up once. J is TRBJ2-1 and V is TRBV24-1; 10 bases are shared with TRBD1. Germline CDR1 KGHDR, CDR2 SFDVKD. V lost 2 bases and J lost 8; bases outside the gene matches: 2. CDR3 size: 14 residues. The CDR3 DNA follows: TGTGCCACCAGTGATTGGGACAGGGGCGATGAGCAGTTCTTC. It yields the protein CATSDWDRGDEQFF.

Note on this clone: Other DNA sequences in the same sample also yield this CDR3. The CDR3 region has the DNA TGTGCCAGCAGCCTCGGACGGGGCACTGAAGCTTTCTTT. It translates to CASSLGRGTEAFF. The rearrangement links TRBV11-2 to TRBJ1-1; no definite D call. The V and J ends lost 5 bases and 4 bases respectively, with 11 bases between them. The CDR3 totals 13 residues. The V gene's germline CDR1 is SGHAT and CDR2 FQNNGV. The variable domain in full, completed from reference TRBV11-2 and TRBJ1-1, reads EAGVAQSPRYKIIEKRQSVAFWCNPISGHATLYWYQQILGQGPKLLIQFQNNGVVDDSQLPKDRFSAERLKGVDSTLKIQPAKLEDSAVYLCASSLGRGTEAFFGQGTRLTVV.

A few counts support this clone. The genes are TRBV5-4 and TRBJ1-2; TRBD1 is a possible D gene (5 bases). V was clipped by 0 bases and J by 4 bases, with 10 bases between them. The CDR3 totals 14 residues. Germline V lookup: CDR1 SGHNT, CDR2 YYREEE (reference sequence). The chain's CDR3 is CASSLGDFLYGYTF. In DNA, the CDR3 is TGTGCCAGCAGCTTGGGGGACTTTCTCTATGGCTACACCTTC.

This clone was detected only a few times. This chain links TRBV29-1 with TRBJ2-7, with 7 bases aligning to TRBD1. Germline V gene lookup returns CDR1 SQVTM and CDR2 ANQGSEA. J was trimmed by 1 base and V by 7 bases; bases with no gene match: 7. The CDR3 consists of 13 residues. The CDR3 coding sequence is TGCAGCGCCTCCGGGACAGTGTCCTACGAGCAGTACTTC. It codes for CSASGTVSYEQYF.

The chain links TRBV7-9 to TRBJ2-7, with a tentative D call TRBD1 (5 bases). V was trimmed by 4 bases and J by 1 base, leaving 11 bases between them. The CDR3 is made up of 14 amino acids. In germline, CDR1 is SEHNR, CDR2 FQNEAQ (reference sequence). The CDR3 DNA reads TGTGCCAGCAGCTCTCTGACAGTTTCCTACGAGCAGTACTTC. It is translated as CASSSLTVSYEQYF. Using reference TRBV7-9 and TRBJ2-7 for the parts outside the CDR3, the full variable domain is DTGVSQNPRHKITKRGQNVTFRCDPISEHNRLYWYRQTLGQGPEFLTYFQNEAQLEKSRLLSDRFSAERPKGSFSTLEIQRTEQGDSAMYLCASSSLTVSYEQYFGPGTRLTVT.

The genes are TRBV5-4 and TRBJ1-6; D is undetermined. This CDR3 region has 14 residues. The germline V gene encodes CDR1 SGHNT and CDR2 YYREEE (reference sequence). Trimming took off 0 bases at V and 5 bases at J, with 6 bases between the two ends. Here the CDR3 reads CASSLAWHNSPLHF. The CDR3 nucleotides read TGTGCCAGCAGCTTGGCATGGCATAATTCACCCCTCCACTTT.

The chain is built from TRBV19 and TRBJ2-1; possibly TRBD1 or TRBD2 for D (5 bases each). The CDR3 is made up of 16 amino acids. Between the trimmed V and J ends, which lost 5 bases and 8 bases, there was a span of 22 bases. CDR1 is LNHDA and CDR2 is SQIVND in the germline V gene (reference sequence). This CDR3 reads CASSLAIVTASHEQFF. The CDR3 DNA follows: TGTGCCAGTAGTCTAGCAATTGTGACAGCGTCCCATGAGCAGTTCTTC.

This clone was recorded only once. V gene TRBV6-1 combines with J gene TRBJ2-5, with 12 bases matching TRBD2. The germline V gene has CDR1 MNHNS and CDR2 SASEGT. The length of the CDR3 is 16 residues. V was pared by 4 bases and J by 5 bases, with 8 bases of the junction left unmatched. As DNA, the CDR3 is TGTGCCAGCAGTGTAACTCGACTAGCGGGAGATGAGACCCAGTACTTC. Protein: CASSVTRLAGDETQYF.

J is TRBJ2-5 and V is TRBV6-5; D not certain. The germline gives CDR1 MNHEY, CDR2 SVGAGI. The CDR3 runs to 14 residues. Deletions cut 2 bases from V and 3 bases from J, with 10 bases between. The CDR3 DNA sequence: TGTGCCAGCAGTTACGGCAGAAAAGAAGAGACCCAGTACTTC. Protein: CASSYGRKEETQYF.

The rearrangement joins TRBV5-1 to TRBJ2-2; perhaps TRBD1 as D (6 bases). Trimming cost V 0 bases and J 1 base, with 10 bases left between them. The CDR3 covers 16 residues. The germline gives CDR1 SGHRS, CDR2 YFSETQ. Here the CDR3 reads CASSLDLTGNTGELFF. DNA of the CDR3: TGCGCCAGCAGCTTGGACCTGACAGGGAACACCGGGGAGCTGTTTTTT.

This clone was counted once. CDR3 in DNA: TGTGCCAGCAGCTTGGATACGGGGGGCTATGGCTACACCTTC. Encoded protein: CASSLDTGGYGYTF. The rearrangement joins TRBV5-6 to TRBJ1-2; D possibly corresponds to TRBD1 (5 bases). Germline assignment: CDR1 SGHDT and CDR2 YYEEEE. The CDR3 has 14 residues. V dropped 0 bases and J dropped 4 bases, with 10 bases sitting between them.

This clone has only one observation. The J gene is TRBJ2-2, the V gene TRBV27, with D tentatively TRBD2 (6 bases). V was shortened by 1 base and J by 2 bases, with 11 bases between the two germline ends. CDR3 size: 16 residues. Germline CDR1 is MNHEY and CDR2 is SMNVEV (reference sequence). Here the CDR3 reads CASSLFGLPNTGELFF. CDR3 coding DNA: TGTGCCAGCAGTTTATTCGGACTACCAAACACCGGGGAGCTGTTTTTT.

The CDR3 DNA reads as TGTGCCAGCTATGCAGGACAGATCAATCAGCCCCAGCATTTT. Protein sequence: CASYAGQINQPQHF. The V and J genes are TRBV28 and TRBJ1-5, with D possibly TRBD1 on 6 matching bases. The CDR3 is 14 residues long. Germline V gene data show CDR1 as MDHEN and CDR2 as SYDVKM. V gave up 8 bases and J gave up 3 bases, with 14 bases separating them.

This rearrangement joins TRBV5-1 to TRBJ2-1, with a tentative D call TRBD2 (5 bases). V was trimmed by 4 bases and J by 1 base, leaving 18 bases between them. In germline, CDR1 is SGHRS, CDR2 YFSETQ. CDR3 length: 17 amino acids. CDR3 bases: TGCGCCAGCAGCATAATATCCATAGCGAGTTCCTACAATGAGCAGTTCTTC. It specifies CASSIISIASSYNEQFF.

This chain links TRBV27 with TRBJ2-3; TRBD2 might be the D (6 bases). Between the trimmed V and J ends, which lost 1 base and 1 base, there was a span of 6 bases. The CDR3 extends over 14 amino acids. Germline-derived CDR1 and CDR2 are MNHEY and SMNVEV (reference sequence). The CDR3 sequence: CASSLWRGTDTQYF. As DNA, the CDR3 is TGTGCCAGCAGTTTATGGAGGGGCACAGATACGCAGTATTTT.

The rearrangement uses TRBV30 and TRBJ2-7; a possible D gene is TRBD2 (5 bases). Per germline, CDR1 GTSNPN and CDR2 SVGIG (reference sequence). CDR3 length: 14 amino acids. As DNA, the CDR3 is TGTGTCCTGGAGCAAATCGAGGGCCTCGACGAGCAGTACTTC. Its translation: CVLEQIEGLDEQYF.

J is TRBJ1-1 and V is TRBV12-5; 10 positions agree with TRBD1. CDR1 is LGHNT and CDR2 is FRNRAP in the germline V gene. The junction had 6 bases not matched to a gene; V was cut back by 2 bases and J by 6 bases. The CDR3 loop spans 15 amino acids. The CDR3 region is CASGLTGQGKAEAFF. DNA of the CDR3: TGTGCTAGTGGTTTGACGGGACAGGGGAAGGCTGAAGCTTTCTTT.

This clone was seen only a few times. The V gene is TRBV19, the J gene TRBJ1-2, with a possible D match to TRBD1 (5 bases). Between the trimmed V and J ends, which lost 6 bases and 11 bases, there was a span of 19 bases. The germline gives CDR1 LNHDA, CDR2 SQIVND (reference sequence). The CDR3 loop spans 13 amino acids. CDR3 amino acids: CASSHGDWAGYTF. The CDR3 DNA reads TGTGCCAGTAGCCACGGGGACTGGGCTGGATACACCTTC.

V usage is TRBV6-5 and J usage is TRBJ2-1; D call uncertain. Trimming removed 4 bases at V and 6 bases at J, with 7 bases between. The CDR3 has 12 amino acids. Per germline, CDR1 MNHEY and CDR2 SVGAGI. CDR3 bases: TGTGCCAGCAGTTCCCGTCCCAATGAGCAGTTCTTC. Residues: CASSSRPNEQFF.

The V gene is TRBV5-8, the J gene TRBJ2-5, with 9 bases identical to TRBD2. The CDR3 extends over 18 amino acids. Unmatched junction bases numbered 10, after V lost 1 base and J lost 0 bases. The V gene's germline CDR1 is SGHTS and CDR2 YDEGEE. CDR3 region: CASSLLRTGGRDQETQYF. The CDR3, as DNA: TGTGCCAGCAGCTTGCTTCGGACTGGCGGGAGGGACCAAGAGACCCAGTACTTC.

The chain couples TRBV6-1 to TRBJ1-3; 9 bases match TRBD1. CDR1 is MNHNS, CDR2 SASEGT, per germline. The CDR3 is made up of 15 amino acids. V gave up 10 bases and J gave up 7 bases; unmatched junction bases: 14. This chain's CDR3 is CATLGRGQGINTIYF. DNA of the CDR3: TGTGCCACCCTCGGCCGGGGACAGGGAATCAACACCATATATTTT.

The J gene is TRBJ1-1, the V gene TRBV6-5; no firm D call. Germline assignment: CDR1 MNHEY and CDR2 SVGAGI. There are 11 residues in the CDR3. V was shortened by 2 bases and J by 5 bases, with 3 bases between the two germline ends. The CDR3 loop reads CASSYLTEAFF. The DNA of the CDR3 is TGTGCCAGCAGTTACCTAACTGAAGCTTTCTTT.

The V gene is TRBV5-4, the J gene TRBJ2-7; 7 bases line up with TRBD1. This CDR3 is 15 amino acids long. The trim removed 4 bases at V and 0 bases at J, leaving 7 bases unmatched. Germline V gives CDR1 SGHNT, CDR2 YYREEE (reference sequence). CDR3 sequence (DNA): TGTGCCAGCAGCCTACCGGGACAGAGCTCCTACGAGCAGTACTTC. It codes for CASSLPGQSSYEQYF.

The CDR3 loop is CASSFGTGETGELFF. CDR3 nucleotide sequence: TGTGCCAGCAGCTTCGGGACAGGGGAAACCGGGGAGCTGTTTTTT. V gene TRBV7-9 combines with J gene TRBJ2-2; 10 nucleotides match TRBD1. From germline, CDR1 is SEHNR and CDR2 FQNEAQ (reference sequence). This CDR3 comprises 15 residues. V gave up 3 bases and J gave up 5 bases; unmatched junction bases: 3.